The clone carrying this T cell receptor beta chain came up a few times. Its matching antigen is unknown. The germline V and J ends were trimmed by 4 bases and 0 bases, with 13 bases remaining between them. There are 16 residues in the CDR3. Germline CDR1 and CDR2: LNHDA and SQIVND (reference sequence). Cells that had been cultured for ten to eleven days were the source of isolated CD4+ T cells. Vaccine recipients had no previous SARS-CoV-2 infection; their nucleocapsid antibodies were negative. Half-medium changes using IL-2 medium occurred on days 3 and 7. Sequencing used immunoSEQ multiplex PCR; TCRdb keeps in-frame clones, though not all of them. This table has tens of thousands of clones, more than 65% appearing once. This record belongs to a study of vaccination effects on CD4 cells after COVID-19. Overall study findings and caveats: Only a single clone (1 of 255 vaccine-induced clones in healthy vaccinees) cross-reacted with common cold coronaviruses. Early post-infection timepoints were missing from the study, which also had few convalescent patients.

The sequencing used CD4+ T cells from PBMCs cultured without peptide, collected before COVID-19 vaccination. The receptor's source is a human donor who received a COVID-19 vaccine. This chain uses TRBV19 with TRBJ2-1, with a tentative D call TRBD1 (6 bases). The CDR3 region has the DNA TGTGCCAGTAGTACCAGACAGGCCAGCTCCTACAATGAGCAGTTCTTC. It is translated as CASSTRQASSYNEQFF.